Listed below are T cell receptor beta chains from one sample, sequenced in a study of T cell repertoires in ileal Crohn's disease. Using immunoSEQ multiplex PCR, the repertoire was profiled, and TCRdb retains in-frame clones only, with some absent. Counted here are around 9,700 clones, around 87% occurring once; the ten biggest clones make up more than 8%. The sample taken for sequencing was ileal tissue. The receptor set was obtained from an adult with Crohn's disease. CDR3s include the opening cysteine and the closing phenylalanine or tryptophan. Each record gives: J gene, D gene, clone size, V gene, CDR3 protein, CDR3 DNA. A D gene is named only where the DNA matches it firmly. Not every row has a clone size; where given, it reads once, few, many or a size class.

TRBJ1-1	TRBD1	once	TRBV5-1	CASSSQDREIPEAFF	TGCGCCAGCAGCTCTCAAGACAGGGAGATCCCTGAAGCTTTCTTT
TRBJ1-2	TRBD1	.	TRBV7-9	CASSPQFGTAYGYTF	TGTGCCAGCAGCCCACAATTCGGGACAGCCTATGGCTACACCTTC
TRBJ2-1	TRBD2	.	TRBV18	CASSPGGGGYNEQFF	TGTGCCAGCTCACCTGGAGGCGGGGGTTACAATGAGCAGTTCTTC
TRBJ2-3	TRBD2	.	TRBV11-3	CASSPRTSGRIVTDTQYF	TGTGCCAGCAGCCCCCGGACTAGCGGGAGAATAGTCACAGATACGCAGTATTTT
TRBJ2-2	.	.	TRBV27	CASSTGPTGELFF	TGTGCCAGCAGTACGGGACCTACCGGGGAGCTGTTTTTT
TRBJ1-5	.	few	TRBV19	CASSIVGFHNQPQHF	TGTGCCAGTAGTATAGTGGGTTTTCACAATCAGCCCCAGCATTTT
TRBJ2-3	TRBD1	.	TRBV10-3	CAISLGQGGSDTQYF	TGTGCCATCAGTCTTGGACAGGGTGGATCAGATACGCAGTATTTT
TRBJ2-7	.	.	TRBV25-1	CASSEFVGEQYF	TGTGCCAGCAGTGAATTCGTGGGCGAGCAGTACTTC
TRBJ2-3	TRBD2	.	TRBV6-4	CASSQLAGSTDTQYF	TGTGCCAGCAGTCAACTAGCGGGGAGCACAGATACGCAGTATTTT
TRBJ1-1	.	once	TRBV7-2	CASSSRNGLEAFF	TGTGCCAGCAGCTCCCGCAACGGGTTGGAAGCTTTCTTT
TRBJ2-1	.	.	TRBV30	CAWSADLMNEQFF	TGTGCCTGGAGCGCTGACTTGATGAATGAGCAGTTCTTC
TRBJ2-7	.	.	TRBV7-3	CASSTHQGLEQYF	TGTGCCAGCAGCACCCATCAAGGGCTCGAGCAGTACTTC
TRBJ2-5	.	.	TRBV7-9	CASSLGGSSAQETQYF	TGTGCCAGCAGCTTGGGGGGTTCTAGCGCCCAAGAGACCCAGTACTTC
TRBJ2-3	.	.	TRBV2	CASSEALLTGTDTQYF	TGTGCCAGCAGTGAAGCGCTTCTTACGGGCACAGATACGCAGTATTTT
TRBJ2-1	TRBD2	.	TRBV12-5	CASGSRAGGPAEQFF	TGTGCTAGTGGTTCCCGAGCGGGAGGGCCGGCTGAGCAGTTCTTC
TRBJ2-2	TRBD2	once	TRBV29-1	CSGGAGGGTGELFF	TGCAGCGGAGGGGCGGGAGGCGGCACCGGGGAGCTGTTTTTT
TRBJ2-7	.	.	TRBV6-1	CASSGNSYEQYF	TGTGCCAGCTCAGGAAACTCCTACGAGCAGTACTTC
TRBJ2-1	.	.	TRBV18	CASSMDRSYNEQFF	TGTGCCAGCTCTATGGACAGATCCTACAATGAGCAGTTCTTC
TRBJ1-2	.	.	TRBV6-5	CASNDRSRGGYTF	TGTGCCAGCAATGATCGGTCCCGTGGGGGCTACACCTTC
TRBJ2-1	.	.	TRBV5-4	CASSFRAGPGVYNEQFF	TGTGCCAGCAGCTTTCGGGCGGGGCCAGGGGTCTACAATGAGCAGTTCTTC
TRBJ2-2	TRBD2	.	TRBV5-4	CASSLGGLAGFTGELFF	TGTGCCAGCAGCTTGGGTGGACTAGCGGGATTTACCGGGGAGCTGTTTTTT
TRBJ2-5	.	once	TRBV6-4	CASSAVAEAQETQYF	TGTGCCAGCAGTGCGGTAGCGGAGGCCCAAGAGACCCAGTACTTC
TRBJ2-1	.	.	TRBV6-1	CASSAGWLSYNEQFF	TGTGCCAGCAGTGCAGGCTGGCTCTCCTACAATGAGCAGTTCTTC
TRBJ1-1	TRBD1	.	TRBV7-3	CASGQTNTEAFF	TGTGCCTCGGGACAGACGAACACTGAAGCTTTCTTT
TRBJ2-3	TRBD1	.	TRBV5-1	CASSPGQGYVTDTQYF	TGCGCCAGCAGCCCGGGACAGGGATATGTGACAGATACGCAGTATTTT
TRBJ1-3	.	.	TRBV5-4	CASSLAGGARGNTIYF	TGTGCCAGCAGCTTGGCCGGGGGGGCTCGTGGAAACACCATATATTTT
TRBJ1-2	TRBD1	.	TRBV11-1	CASSAQGAFYGYTF	TGTGCCAGCAGCGCGCAGGGGGCCTTCTATGGCTACACCTTC
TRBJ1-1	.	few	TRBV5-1	CASSLQGNTEAFF	TGCGCCAGCAGCTTACAGGGGAACACTGAAGCTTTCTTT
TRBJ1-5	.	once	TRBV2	CASKEDRHSNQPQHF	TGTGCCAGCAAGGAAGACAGGCATAGCAATCAGCCCCAGCATTTT
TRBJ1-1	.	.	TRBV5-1	CASSAVGGANTEAFF	TGCGCCAGCAGCGCCGTTGGGGGTGCGAACACTGAAGCTTTCTTT
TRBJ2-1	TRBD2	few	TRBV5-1	CASSRRGAGDEQFF	TGCGCCAGCAGCCGACGCGGGGCGGGGGATGAGCAGTTCTTC
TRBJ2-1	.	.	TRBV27	CASSPTRTGNEQFF	TGTGCCAGCAGTCCCACTAGGACCGGCAATGAGCAGTTCTTC
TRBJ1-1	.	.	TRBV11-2	CASKGLEAFF	TGTGCCAGCAAGGGCCTTGAAGCTTTCTTT
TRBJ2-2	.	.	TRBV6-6	CAAQGGITNTGELFF	TGTGCCGCCCAGGGCGGAATAACGAACACCGGGGAGCTGTTTTTT
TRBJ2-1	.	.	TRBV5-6	CASSFALGNEQFF	TGTGCCAGCAGCTTTGCCTTAGGGAATGAGCAGTTCTTC
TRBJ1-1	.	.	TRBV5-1	CASSYTANTEAFF	TGCGCCAGCAGCTACACAGCGAACACTGAAGCTTTCTTT
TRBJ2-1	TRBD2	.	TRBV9	CASSVALLAGESGEQFF	TGTGCCAGCAGCGTAGCATTACTAGCGGGAGAATCGGGTGAGCAGTTCTTC
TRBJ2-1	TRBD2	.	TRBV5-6	CASSTGTSGSYYNEQFF	TGTGCCAGCAGCACCGGGACTAGCGGGAGTTACTACAATGAGCAGTTCTTC
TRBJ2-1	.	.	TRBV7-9	CASSSSGGILFF	TGTGCCAGCAGCTCCTCAGGGGGGATACTTTTCTTC
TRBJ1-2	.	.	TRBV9	CASSVDETGYTF	TGTGCCAGCAGCGTAGATGAAACTGGCTACACCTTC
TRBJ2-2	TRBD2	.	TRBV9	CASSVVLAGGIGELFF	TGTGCCAGCAGCGTAGTTCTAGCGGGAGGGATCGGGGAGCTGTTTTTT
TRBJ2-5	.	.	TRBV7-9	CASSLVYSQETQYF	TGTGCCAGCAGCTTAGTATATAGTCAAGAGACCCAGTACTTC
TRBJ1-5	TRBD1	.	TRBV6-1	CASSTRDRRNQPQHF	TGTGCCAGCAGTACTCGGGACAGACGAAATCAGCCCCAGCATTTT
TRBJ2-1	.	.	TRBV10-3	CAISESGHTEQFF	TGTGCCATCAGTGAGTCAGGACACACCGAGCAGTTCTTC
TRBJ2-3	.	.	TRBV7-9	CASSLRGPTDTQYF	TGTGCCAGCAGCCTGCGGGGCCCCACAGATACGCAGTATTTT
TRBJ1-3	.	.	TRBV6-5	CASRPGWSGNTIYF	TGTGCCAGCAGACCTGGGTGGTCTGGAAACACCATATATTTT
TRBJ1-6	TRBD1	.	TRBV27	CASSLLPLQGAGSPLHF	TGTGCCAGCAGTTTACTTCCTCTTCAGGGGGCCGGTTCACCCCTCCACTTT
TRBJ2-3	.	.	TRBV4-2	CASSLVTDTQYF	TGTGCCAGCAGCCTAGTGACAGATACGCAGTATTTT